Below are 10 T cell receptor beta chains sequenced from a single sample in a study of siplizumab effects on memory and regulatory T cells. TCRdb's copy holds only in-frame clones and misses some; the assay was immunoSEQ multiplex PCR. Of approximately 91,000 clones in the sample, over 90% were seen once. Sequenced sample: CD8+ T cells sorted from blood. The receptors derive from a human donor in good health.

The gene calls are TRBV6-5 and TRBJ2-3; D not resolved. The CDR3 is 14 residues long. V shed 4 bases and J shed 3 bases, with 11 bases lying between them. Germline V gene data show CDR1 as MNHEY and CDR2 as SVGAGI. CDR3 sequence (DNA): TGTGCCAGCAGTTCCAAATGGCTGACAGATACGCAGTATTTT. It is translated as CASSSKWLTDTQYF.

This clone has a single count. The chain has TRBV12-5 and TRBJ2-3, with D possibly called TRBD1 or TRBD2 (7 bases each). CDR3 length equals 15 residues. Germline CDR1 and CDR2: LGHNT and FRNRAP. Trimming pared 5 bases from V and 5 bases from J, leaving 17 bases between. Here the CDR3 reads CASGPQGEGRDTQYF. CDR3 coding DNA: TGTGCTAGTGGTCCCCAGGGGGAGGGCCGAGATACGCAGTATTTT.

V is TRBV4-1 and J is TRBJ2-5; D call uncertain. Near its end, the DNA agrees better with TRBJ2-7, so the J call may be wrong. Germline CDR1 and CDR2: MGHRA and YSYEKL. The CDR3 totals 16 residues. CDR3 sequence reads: CASSQDGRLLQYEQYF. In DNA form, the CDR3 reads TGCGCCAGCAGCCAAGATGGACGCCTGCTCCAGTACGAGCAGTACTTC.

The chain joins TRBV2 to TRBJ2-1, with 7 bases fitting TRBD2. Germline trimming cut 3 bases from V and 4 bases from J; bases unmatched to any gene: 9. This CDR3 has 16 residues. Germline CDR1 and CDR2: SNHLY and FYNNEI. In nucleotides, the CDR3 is TGTGCCAGCAGTGAGCTAGCCGGGACTAAATACAATGAGCAGTTCTTC. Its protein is CASSELAGTKYNEQFF.

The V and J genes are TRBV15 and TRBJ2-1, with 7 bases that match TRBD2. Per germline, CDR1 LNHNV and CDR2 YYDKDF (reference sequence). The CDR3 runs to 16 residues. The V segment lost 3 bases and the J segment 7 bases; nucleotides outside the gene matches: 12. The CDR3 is CATSRTGTNTRNEQFF. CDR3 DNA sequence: TGTGCCACCAGCAGGACCGGGACTAACACCAGGAATGAGCAGTTCTTC.

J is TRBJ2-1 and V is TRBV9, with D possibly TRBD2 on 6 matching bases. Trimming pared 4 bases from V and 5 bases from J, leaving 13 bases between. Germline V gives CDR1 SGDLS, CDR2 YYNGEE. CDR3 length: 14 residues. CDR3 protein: CASSPRGDHNEQFF. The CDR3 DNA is TGTGCCAGCAGCCCACGCGGGGACCACAATGAGCAGTTCTTC.

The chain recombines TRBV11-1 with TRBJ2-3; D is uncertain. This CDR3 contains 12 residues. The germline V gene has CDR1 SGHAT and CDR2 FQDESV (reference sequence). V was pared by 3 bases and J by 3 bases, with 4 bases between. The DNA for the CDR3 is TGTGCCAGCAGCTTTGGGACAGATACGCAGTATTTT. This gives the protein CASSFGTDTQYF.

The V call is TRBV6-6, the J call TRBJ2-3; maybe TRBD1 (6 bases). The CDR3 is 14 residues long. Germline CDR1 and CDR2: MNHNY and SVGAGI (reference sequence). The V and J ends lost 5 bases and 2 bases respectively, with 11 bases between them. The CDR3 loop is CASSRRQDTDTQYF. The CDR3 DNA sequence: TGTGCCAGCAGTAGGAGACAGGACACAGATACGCAGTATTTT.

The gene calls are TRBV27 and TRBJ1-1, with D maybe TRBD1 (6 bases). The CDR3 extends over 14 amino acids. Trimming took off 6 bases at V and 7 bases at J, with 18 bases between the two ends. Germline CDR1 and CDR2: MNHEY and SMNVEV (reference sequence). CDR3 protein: CASSGGAGAYEAFF. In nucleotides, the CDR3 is TGTGCCAGCAGCGGGGGGGCTGGAGCATATGAAGCTTTCTTT.

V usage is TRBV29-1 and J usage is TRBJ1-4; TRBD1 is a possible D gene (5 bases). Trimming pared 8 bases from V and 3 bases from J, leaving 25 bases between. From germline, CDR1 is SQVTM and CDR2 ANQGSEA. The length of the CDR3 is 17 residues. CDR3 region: CSTLSGPPARANEKLFF. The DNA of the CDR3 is TGCAGCACACTCTCGGGGCCCCCGGCCAGGGCTAATGAAAAACTGTTTTTT.